Described below is a single T cell receptor beta chain sequence and its context. This clonotype has a handful of counts. The specificity of this receptor is unknown. The record has no base qualities; no much larger clone is one base away. The sample was run on an Illumina NovaSeq 6000. cDNA libraries for TCRalpha and TCRbeta were prepared by 5'RACE using constant-segment primers, with sample barcodes and unique molecular identifiers added. Trizol reagent was used to extract RNA from every sample. Amplification of the libraries took two PCR steps, and the second step added a second sample barcode plus Illumina TruSeq adapters. The libraries were sequenced on an Illumina NovaSeq using 2 x 150 bp paired-end reads. The paper's data handling went like this. Demultiplexing of reads and collapsing into UMI-guided consensus sequences were performed with migec v1.2.7. With mixcr v2.1.11, UMI consensuses were aligned to TRA and TRB V and J templates and assembled into clonotypes. Clonotypes were classified as expanded or contracted when called significant by both edgeR and NoisET, with noise models trained on biological replicates. For edgeR calls, the cutoffs were a false discovery rate-adjusted p below 0.01 and a log2 fold-change threshold of 1. As an exploratory analysis of dynamics, max-normalized trajectories of the 1000 most abundant clonotypes were examined with PCA combined with hierarchical clustering. Separately sequenced CD4+ and CD8+ repertoires were used to assign the CD4 or CD8 phenotype of responding clones. TCRdb took the public reads, trimmed them with fastp at Q25, ran MiXCR for clone calling and kept in-frame beta chains. CDR3 protein duplicates are merged, each entry listing the most common genes and DNA. TCRdb, not the original authors, processed these V and J calls. Counted in this sample were over 350,000 distinct CDR3 sequences; about 24% of them appeared once. 7% to 9.5% of the sample is in the top ten clones.

V is cut by 0 bases and J by 5 bases, and the space between the germline ends is 6 bases. From the cysteine up to the phenylalanine, the CDR3 has a length of 12 residues. The sequence is cut down to CDR3 DNA, 36 bases in frame from base 1. The germline V gene specifies SGHDT as CDR1 and YYEEEE as CDR2. The data originate from a study of T-cell memory formation after mild COVID-19 (dated by TCRdb to about 2021). Regarding the complete study: Most TCR sequence clusters were specific to one of the two donors. In a couple of donors, T-cell clones that expanded and contracted after mild COVID-19 were tracked by sequencing TCRalpha and TCRbeta repertoires over time. The cohort comprised two young, previously healthy adult volunteers, one female and one male.

Ficoll-Paque density gradient centrifugation was the method used to isolate PBMCs. What the work shows at the level of the full study, not this receptor alone: Contracting CD4+ clones appeared mostly in the CM and EM memory subsets, whereas CD8+ clones were enriched in EMRA. The detection of some responding clones in pre-infection memory suggests that pre-existing cross-reactive memory T cells joined the SARS-CoV-2 response. Only a couple of mild cases were covered by the study, and larger cohorts that include severe cases with pre-infection samples were considered necessary. Clones that contracted from day 15 to 85 showed balanced CD4/CD8 phenotypes, whereas a second wave of clones that expanded from day 15 to 37 leaned towards CD4+. SARS-CoV-2 specificity was not confirmed for the second-wave clones peaking on day 37.

Sample: PBMCs or a T cell subset sorted from them (not recorded which). The clonotype originates from an adult woman who had mild COVID-19 (a few samples of this study predate the infection). The sample titles of this study are shuffled in the database, so cell type and time point are left out; the donor was told from shared clones. The V gene is TRBV5-6 and the J gene is TRBJ2-7, and perhaps TRBD2 as D gene, on 6 matching bases. The DNA reads as follows: TGTGCCAGCAGCTTGGGACTAGACGAGCAGTACTTC. Its product reads: CASSLGLDEQYF.